These T cell receptor beta chains were read from a single sample in a study of shared clonotypes between healthy human individuals. The table came from immunoSEQ multiplex PCR; TCRdb's copy has only in-frame clones and leaves some out. Here the sample spans about 2.1 million clones, over 85% being singletons. Sequencing was carried out using naive CD8+ T cells from PBMCs. Receptors originate from a young man in good health. Some clones in this sample may be carry-over from other donors' samples. CDR3s include the opening cysteine and the closing phenylalanine or tryptophan. The D gene is left open where the match is weak. Where a row states a size, it is once, few, many or the class of an expanded clone; other rows omit it.

v_call	d_call	clone_size	j_call	cdr3_nt	cdr3_aa
TRBV13	-	-	TRBJ2-7	TGTGCCAGCAGCAACCGGGACATCCGCTACGAGCAGTACTTC	CASSNRDIRYEQYF
TRBV5-1	TRBD2	-	TRBJ2-1	TGCGCCAGCAGCTCCGGACTTCTGGAGCGGGGATACAATGAGCAGTTCTTC	CASSSGLLERGYNEQFF
TRBV19	TRBD1	-	TRBJ1-5	TGTGCCAGTAGTATATGGACAGGGAGGCAGCCCCAGCATTTT	CASSIWTGRQPQHF
TRBV28	-	-	TRBJ2-7	TGTGCCAGCAGTCCCCGGGTCAGGGGCGCGGGGGAGCAGTACTTC	CASSPRVRGAGEQYF
TRBV19	TRBD2	-	TRBJ2-1	TGTGCCAGTGGCTGGAATGCTCGCGGGAGAGGGGAGAATGAGCAGTTCTTC	CASGWNARGRGENEQFF
TRBV15	-	-	TRBJ2-5	TGTGCCACCAGCAGAGATGTACGGGGCACCTACGAGACCCAGTACTTC	CATSRDVRGTYETQYF
TRBV7-9	-	few	TRBJ2-5	TGTGCCAGCAGCCGGCGGGTAGGGTCACAAGAGACCCAGTACTTC	CASSRRVGSQETQYF
TRBV19	-	-	TRBJ2-5	TGTGCCAGTAGTAAATCGCGACAGGGCGGGGGTGAGACCCAGTACTTC	CASSKSRQGGGETQYF
TRBV12-5	TRBD2	-	TRBJ2-2	TGTGCTAGTGGCCTCGGACTAGCGGTCAGGGACGGGGAGCTGTTTTTT	CASGLGLAVRDGELFF
TRBV28	-	-	TRBJ2-1	TGTGCCAGCAGTTCCCCGTGGCTAGAAGGGGGCAATGAGCAGTTCTTC	CASSSPWLEGGNEQFF
TRBV28	TRBD1	few	TRBJ2-2	TGTGCCAGCAGTCCCCACCGGGACAGGGCGTCCGGGGAGCTGTTTTTT	CASSPHRDRASGELFF
TRBV27	TRBD1	-	TRBJ1-2	TGTGCCAGCAGTTTATCGGCTCGGACAGGGGGCGTCTATGGCTACACCTTC	CASSLSARTGGVYGYTF
TRBV30	-	once	TRBJ1-4	TGTGCCTGGAGTGTTGGGGGGCGAGAAAAACTGTTTTTT	CAWSVGGREKLFF
TRBV15	-	once	TRBJ1-5	TGTGCCACCAGCAGAGAAAATACGGACCAGCCCCAGCATTTT	CATSRENTDQPQHF
TRBV19	-	-	TRBJ1-1	TGTGCCAGTAGTATATCGCTGAACACTGAAGCTTTCTTT	CASSISLNTEAFF
TRBV28	-	-	TRBJ2-7	TGTGCCAGCAGACAGGCAAGCTACGAGCAGTACTTC	CASRQASYEQYF
TRBV4-1	-	-	TRBJ2-7	TGCGCCAGCAGCCACTTAATTACCGGGGAATCAGACTACGAGCAGTACTTC	CASSHLITGESDYEQYF
TRBV28	TRBD1	-	TRBJ2-7	TGTGCCAGCAGTTTCACCCCATCACAGGGGGACTACGAGCAGTACTTC	CASSFTPSQGDYEQYF
TRBV4-1	-	-	TRBJ2-2	TGCGCCAGCAGCCAAGATTTGGGGACGCGGACGTATGCTACCGGGGAGCTGTTTTTT	CASSQDLGTRTYATGELFF
TRBV19	TRBD1	-	TRBJ2-5	TGTGCCAGTAGTATAGGAGATGACAGGGGCCAAGAGACCCAGTACTTC	CASSIGDDRGQETQYF
TRBV23-1	TRBD2	-	TRBJ2-2	TGCGCCAGCAGCCATTTGACTAGCGGGAGAGGTGTGGACACCGGGGAGCTGTTTTTT	CASSHLTSGRGVDTGELFF
TRBV27	-	-	TRBJ2-1	TGTGCCAGCAATCTGGGGGGAGGATCTTACAATGAGCAGTTCTTC	CASNLGGGSYNEQFF
TRBV7-2	-	-	TRBJ2-3	TGTGCCAGCAGCTTAATGGGACACCCAGTGACAGATACGCAGTATTTT	CASSLMGHPVTDTQYF
TRBV27	-	-	TRBJ2-1	TGTGCCAGCAGTCCCAGCCCAGCGAGGTACAATGAGCAGTTCTTC	CASSPSPARYNEQFF
TRBV7-9	TRBD1	-	TRBJ1-5	TGTGCCAGCAGCTTAGAAGGGACAGGGGACCTGAGCAATCAGCCCCAGCATTTT	CASSLEGTGDLSNQPQHF
TRBV2	TRBD2	-	TRBJ2-1	TGTGCCAGCAGGCCCCCGGAAGGACTAGCGGGATTCTATGAGCAGTTCTTC	CASRPPEGLAGFYEQFF
TRBV19	TRBD2	-	TRBJ2-3	TGTGCCAGTAGCCCGGGGGGGACTAGCGCAGATACGCAGTATTTT	CASSPGGTSADTQYF
TRBV7-9	-	-	TRBJ1-4	TGTGCCAGCAGCTTAGGGGGAAAACTGTTTTTT	CASSLGGKLFF
TRBV5-4	-	-	TRBJ1-2	TGTGCCAGCAGACCCCGGTCCGTAGGAGACTCCTCCTATGGCTACACCTTC	CASRPRSVGDSSYGYTF
TRBV25-1	-	-	TRBJ1-3	TGTGCCAGCAGTGAATATGCCCAGGGGCGAGACACCATATATTTT	CASSEYAQGRDTIYF
TRBV27	-	-	TRBJ1-2	TGTGCCAGCAGTTTAGGCCCCGGAGGCGGGGGGGGCTACACCTTC	CASSLGPGGGGGYTF
TRBV7-9	-	-	TRBJ2-1	TGTGCCAGCAGCTTTCCGGCTGGGAGGCGGGTAGATGAGCAGTTCTTC	CASSFPAGRRVDEQFF
TRBV4-1	TRBD2	-	TRBJ2-5	TGCGCCAGCAGCCAGGGACCCGGGACGGGGGGGAATCAAGAGACCCAGTACTTC	CASSQGPGTGGNQETQYF
TRBV5-5	-	-	TRBJ2-7	TGTGCCAGCAGCCCCAACGGGATTTCCTACGAGCAGTACTTC	CASSPNGISYEQYF
TRBV5-4	TRBD2	-	TRBJ2-1	TGTGCCAGCAGCGGGACTAGCGGGAGTCCCTACAATGAGCAGTTCTTC	CASSGTSGSPYNEQFF
TRBV6-5	-	-	TRBJ2-7	TGTGCCAGCAGTACGCATCTTAACTACGAGCAGTACTTC	CASSTHLNYEQYF
TRBV9	-	few	TRBJ2-5	TGTGCCAGCAGCGTAGCAGGGGAGGAAGAGACCCAGTACTTC	CASSVAGEEETQYF
TRBV28	-	-	TRBJ2-7	TGTGCCAGCATTGAGGACGAAACCTACGAGCAGTACTTC	CASIEDETYEQYF
TRBV27	TRBD2	-	TRBJ2-7	TGTGCCAGCAGTCCCGGGACTAGCGGGAGTGGCGAGCAGTACTTC	CASSPGTSGSGEQYF
TRBV7-6	TRBD2	-	TRBJ2-7	TGTGCCAGCAGCGACTCTCCAGGGACTAGCGGTGCCTACGAGCAGTACTTC	CASSDSPGTSGAYEQYF
TRBV4-1	TRBD1	-	TRBJ1-4	TGCGCCAGCAGCCGGGTTACAGGGGCAACTAATGAAAAACTGTTTTTT	CASSRVTGATNEKLFF
TRBV1	-	once	TRBJ2-1	TGCACCAGCAGCCAAGGGGGGGTGAGCGGGAGCGGGGACAATGAGCAGTTCTTC	CTSSQGGVSGSGDNEQFF
TRBV19	-	-	TRBJ2-1	TGTGCCAGTACCCAAGGTAGTGAGCAGTTCTTC	CASTQGSEQFF
TRBV4-1	-	-	TRBJ2-7	TGCGCCAGCAGCGTTAGCGAGGCCTACGAGCAGTACTTC	CASSVSEAYEQYF
TRBV7-9	-	-	TRBJ2-1	TGTGCCAGCAGCTTGACATCTAGCACTGGTGAGCAGTTCTTC	CASSLTSSTGEQFF
TRBV28	-	-	TRBJ1-2	TGTGCCAGCGGCACGGATAGGGCGAACCCTTCTAACTATGGCTACACCTTC	CASGTDRANPSNYGYTF
TRBV19	-	once	TRBJ1-2	TGTGCCAGTAGTTTCAACCCGCGGGGAGGCTACACCTTC	CASSFNPRGGYTF
TRBV6-6	TRBD1	-	TRBJ1-1	TGTGCCAGCATTCCCACAGGGGGATTACGGACTGAAGCTTTCTTT	CASIPTGGLRTEAFF
TRBV7-9	-	-	TRBJ2-7	TGTGCCAGCAGCTCACAGGGAAATGAGCAGTACTTC	CASSSQGNEQYF
TRBV5-1	-	-	TRBJ1-5	TGCGCCAGCAGCTTGTCCCCCAGTGGGAATCAGCCCCAGCATTTT	CASSLSPSGNQPQHF
TRBV4-1	-	-	TRBJ1-5	TGCGCCAGCAGCCAAGTGGGGTGGACGGGGGATCAGCCCCAGCATTTT	CASSQVGWTGDQPQHF
TRBV7-6	-	-	TRBJ2-5	TGTGCCAGCAGTATATCAGAGGGGCTCGGGGAAGAGACCCAGTACTTC	CASSISEGLGEETQYF
TRBV19	-	-	TRBJ2-5	TGTGCCAGTAGTGTCAGGCCGGTGGAGACCCAGTACTTC	CASSVRPVETQYF
TRBV27	TRBD1	-	TRBJ1-1	TGTGCCAGCAGTTTGTCAGGGGGCATGGGCACTGAAGCTTTCTTT	CASSLSGGMGTEAFF
TRBV10-2	-	-	TRBJ1-1	TGCGCCAGCAGTGTCACTTCCGGTGGAGGGAACACTGAAGCTTTCTTT	CASSVTSGGGNTEAFF